One sample yielded the 2 T cell receptor beta chains listed below, sequenced in a study of cytomegalovirus exposure and HLA in healthy donors. PCR involved 60 Vbeta and 13 Jbeta primers. Repertoires were generated with immunoSEQ multiplex PCR, while TCRdb's copy carries only in-frame clones and drops some. The sample yields 100,000 or so clones, about 70% seen once. The sample consisted of PBMCs. The receptors were gathered from a man aged 25 to 40 in good health and CMV-seronegative.

The genes are TRBV7-2 and TRBJ2-5; TRBD2 might be the D (6 bases). Trimming took off 1 base at V and 3 bases at J, with 12 bases between the two ends. This CDR3 is built from 15 residues. CDR1 SGHTA and CDR2 FQGNSA come from the germline V gene. CDR3 DNA sequence: TGTGCCAGCAGCTTAGGCGGGGCAGGGAAAGAGACCCAGTACTTC. Translating it yields CASSLGGAGKETQYF.

This clone was seen a handful of times. This chain uses TRBV14 with TRBJ1-1; TRBD1 is a possible D gene (5 bases). CDR3 size: 13 residues. V was clipped by 2 bases and J by 9 bases, with 13 bases between them. Germline V gene data show CDR1 as SGHDN and CDR2 as FVKESK. The CDR3 region has the DNA TGTGCCAGCAGCCAATCCCGGGGGGGTAAAGCTTTCTTT. This gives the protein CASSQSRGGKAFF.